This T cell receptor (beta chain) was documented in a study of T cells in localized non-small cell lung cancer. For this clone: Its antigen is currently unknown.

Study-wide points: Elevated circulating T cell density in blood was associated with longer overall survival. The greatest T cell clonality was found in uninvolved adjacent lung (higher than in tumor). Since sequencing was restricted to only one region of the tumor, intratumor heterogeneity remains a possibility. Adjacent lung exhibited a median of 57 among the 100 most abundant tumor clones.

With 5 bases removed from V and 5 bases from J, the gap between germline ends came to 17 bases. From germline, CDR1 is SGHNT and CDR2 YENEEA. The CDR3 sequence is 15 residues long. TCRdb's table, derived via immunoSEQ multiplex PCR, lists solely in-frame clones and lacks some. The table records about 56,000 clones, 70% to 90% of them present only once. The V call is TRBV11-3, the J call TRBJ2-3; D is perhaps TRBD1 (7 bases). The material sequenced was peripheral blood, taken before any cancer treatment. The receptor was isolated from a woman aged 35-70 years with stage I lung adenocarcinoma. Here the CDR3 reads CASSQGGTAGDTQYF. In DNA form, the CDR3 reads TGTGCCAGCAGCCAAGGGGGGACAGCAGGAGATACGCAGTATTTT.